What follows are 5 T cell receptor beta chains derived from one specimen sequenced in a study of human T cells and chemical hapten exposure. Stated time point: patch test 2, 6 weeks after DPC sensitization. Treatment denoted: therapeutic diphenylcyclopropenone sensitization with weekly scalp DPC. TCRdb redid the calling of the RACE reads with MiXCR, one entry per CDR3 protein. The sample shows 360,000 or so distinct CDR3 sequences, 6% to 7% of them seen only once. The sample was whole blood, taken in connection with sensitization to the hapten diphenylcyclopropenone (DPC). All receptors derive from a young woman with alopecia areata. Some clones in this sample may be carry-over from other donors' samples.

This clonotype was seen only a few times. The J gene is TRBJ2-5, the V gene TRBV7-9; D not resolved. Germline V lookup: CDR1 SEHNR, CDR2 FQNEAQ (reference sequence). Trimming took off 5 bases at V and 3 bases at J, with 13 bases between the two ends. The CDR3 consists of 14 residues. The CDR3 here is CASSVSGHKETQYF. CDR3 in DNA: TGTGCCAGCAGCGTCTCAGGTCATAAAGAGACCCAGTACTTC.

This clonotype was seen many times. The chain links TRBV4-1 to TRBJ1-2, with 7 bases that match TRBD1. The junction had 10 bases not matched to a gene; V was cut back by 0 bases and J by 0 bases. Germline loops: CDR1 MGHRA, CDR2 YSYEKL. The CDR3 covers 18 residues. CDR3 sequence (DNA): TGCGCCAGCAGCCAAGAAGGGAAGGGACAGTCTTCTAACTATGGCTACACCTTC. Protein product: CASSQEGKGQSSNYGYTF.

J is TRBJ1-1 and V is TRBV4-1; no reliable D call. The ends were cut back, 2 bases at V and 6 bases at J, with 10 bases in the middle. Germline CDR1 MGHRA, CDR2 YSYEKL. This CDR3 spans 13 amino acids. CDR3 in amino acids: CASSQLINPEAFF. DNA of the CDR3: TGCGCCAGCAGCCAACTAATTAATCCTGAAGCTTTCTTT.

Ten or more counts support this clonotype. The chain combines TRBV20-1 with TRBJ2-4; TRBD2 aligns across 10 bases. The CDR3 has 15 residues. V lost 6 bases to trimming and J lost 6 bases; unmatched junction nucleotides: 11. Germline assignment: CDR1 DFQATT and CDR2 SNEGSKA (reference sequence). The CDR3 spells CSAERSGGAGNIQYF. As DNA, the CDR3 is TGCAGTGCCGAGCGGAGCGGGGGGGCTGGAAACATTCAGTACTTC.

This clonotype was detected many times. This rearrangement joins TRBV15 to TRBJ2-4; 7 bases match TRBD2. V gave up 5 bases and J gave up 6 bases; unmatched junction bases: 16. The CDR3 is 17 amino acids. From germline, CDR1 is LNHNV and CDR2 YYDKDF (reference sequence). This CDR3 is CATSGLPMGEGGNIQYF. CDR3 coding DNA: TGTGCCACCAGCGGATTGCCTATGGGGGAGGGTGGAAACATTCAGTACTTC.